This entry lists 23 T cell receptor beta chains sequenced from one sample in a study of T-cell memory formation after mild COVID-19. Each CDR3 protein is one row after TCRdb ran MiXCR on the 5' RACE reads. Of about 340,000 distinct CDR3 sequences in the sample, around 15% were seen once. Sequencing input: PBMCs or a T cell subset sorted from them (not recorded which). Receptors were obtained from a man younger than 30 who had mild COVID-19 (a few samples of this study predate the infection). Cell type and time point are not known.

The chain employs TRBV4-2 and TRBJ1-2, with D uncertain. From germline, CDR1 is LGHNA and CDR2 YNFKEQ. The CDR3 is 14 residues long. V lost 1 base to trimming and J lost 8 bases, with 14 bases between them. DNA of the CDR3: TGTGCCAGCAGCCAAGGGGAACGGGTAAACGGCTACACCTTC. Amino acid sequence: CASSQGERVNGYTF.

This clonotype was counted a few times. V gene TRBV7-2 combines with J gene TRBJ1-5; perhaps TRBD1 as D (6 bases). V lost 3 bases and J lost 11, with 14 bases in between. Germline lookup yields CDR1 SGHTA and CDR2 FQGNSA. The CDR3 totals 13 residues. The CDR3 region has the DNA TGTGCCAGCAGCTTCCGACAGGCCTCGGCCCAGCATTTT. Translation gives CASSFRQASAQHF.

V gene TRBV10-3 combines with J gene TRBJ1-5, with TRBD1 as a possible D gene (5 bases). CDR3 length: 15 residues. Trimming cost V 3 bases and J 7 bases, with 16 bases left between them. Per germline, CDR1 ENHRY and CDR2 SYGVKD. The CDR3 coding sequence is TGTGCCATCAGTGATGGAAGTTTGGGGGACCAGCCCCAGCATTTT. Protein product: CAISDGSLGDQPQHF.

This clonotype was seen more than once but under ten times. The V call is TRBV9, the J call TRBJ1-6; D is perhaps TRBD1 (5 bases). V lost 8 bases and J lost 9, with 18 bases in between. The CDR3 covers 14 residues. The germline gives CDR1 SGDLS, CDR2 YYNGEE. The DNA of the CDR3 is TGTGCCAGAGTTCCGACAGTTCTAAGTTCACCCCTCCACTTT. This encodes CARVPTVLSSPLHF.

In its sample, this clonotype was seen a few times. V and J are TRBV12-3 or TRBV12-4 and TRBJ2-1; the D gene is possibly TRBD2 (5 bases). The CDR3 is 13 amino acids. Trimming removed 2 bases from V and 5 bases from J, with 7 bases in between. In DNA, the CDR3 is TGTGCCAGCAGTTTAACCGGGGACAATGAGCAGTTCTTC. Translated: CASSLTGDNEQFF.

The V call is TRBV5-1, the J call TRBJ2-3; 9 bases line up with TRBD2. The V gene end was trimmed by 4 bases and the J gene end by 0 bases; junction bases not matched to a gene: 6. CDR3 length: 16 amino acids. CDR1 and CDR2 from the germline V gene are SGHRS and YFSETQ. The CDR3 here is CASSIGTSSSTDTQYF. The CDR3 bases are TGCGCCAGCAGCATTGGGACTAGCAGCAGCACAGATACGCAGTATTTT.

The chain links TRBV7-3 to TRBJ2-1; a possible D gene is TRBD2 (5 bases). The V gene's germline CDR1 is SGHTA and CDR2 FQGTGA. V lost 5 bases and J 7 bases, leaving 15 bases between the germline ends. The CDR3 is made up of 14 amino acids. CDR3 sequence reads: CASSPRASRNEQFF. CDR3 nucleotide sequence: TGTGCCAGCAGCCCCCGGGCTAGCAGGAATGAGCAGTTCTTC.

The V gene is TRBV29-1, the J gene TRBJ1-1; D gene unclear. Trimming removed 3 bases at V and 4 bases at J, with 12 bases between. The germline V gene has CDR1 SQVTM and CDR2 ANQGSEA. This CDR3 contains 13 residues. Here the CDR3 reads CSVDRQSGTEAFF. The DNA for the CDR3 is TGCAGCGTTGATCGGCAGAGCGGCACTGAAGCTTTCTTT.

The chain couples TRBV6-6 to TRBJ2-1; D possibly corresponds to TRBD2 (7 bases). Germline V gene lookup returns CDR1 MNHNY and CDR2 SVGAGI (reference sequence). CDR3 length equals 14 residues. V dropped 6 bases and J dropped 8 bases, with 17 bases sitting between them. As DNA, the CDR3 is TGTGCCAGCAGGAGGGGGGGGGATGGCGATGAGCAGTTCTTC. It translates to CASRRGGDGDEQFF.

V is TRBV6-1 and J is TRBJ2-3; D is perhaps TRBD2 (5 bases). There are 13 residues in the CDR3. Germline V gives CDR1 MNHNS, CDR2 SASEGT. V was shortened by 6 bases and J by 5 bases, with 12 bases between the two germline ends. Here the CDR3 reads CASSTRGEDTQYF. CDR3 coding DNA: TGTGCCAGCAGCACCCGGGGTGAAGATACGCAGTATTTT.

This clonotype came up a few times. The chain joins TRBV6-2 or TRBV6-3 to TRBJ2-5; 10 bases are a match to TRBD1. This CDR3 is 15 amino acids long. Germline values: CDR1 MNHEY, CDR2 SVGEGT. V was clipped by 6 bases and J by 4 bases; unmatched bases: 8. Here the CDR3 DNA reads TGTGCCAGCAGCCCGGACAGGGGGTCCGGAGAGACCCAGTACTTC. Encoded protein: CASSPDRGSGETQYF.

The chain has TRBV7-2 and TRBJ1-1; a weak D match, TRBD1 (6 bases). The CDR3 has 12 residues. Germline V gene data show CDR1 as SGHTA and CDR2 as FQGNSA. With 4 bases removed from V and 7 bases from J, the gap between germline ends came to 10 bases. DNA for the CDR3: TGTGCCAGCAGCTCTACAGGGAATGAAGCTTTCTTT. Its translation is CASSSTGNEAFF.

This clonotype was seen only once. The CDR3 is CASSQDREYGYTF. CDR3 sequence (DNA): TGTGCCAGCAGCCAAGACAGGGAATATGGCTACACCTTC. V usage is TRBV7-3 and J usage is TRBJ1-2; 7 positions agree with TRBD1. Trimming removed 5 bases from V and 5 bases from J; junction bases left unmatched: 5. This CDR3 spans 13 amino acids. Germline CDR1 SGHTA, CDR2 FQGTGA. Filled out from reference TRBV7-3 and TRBJ1-2, the complete variable domain reads GAGVSQTPSNKVTEKGKYVELRCDPISGHTALYWYRQSLGQGPEFLIYFQGTGAADDSGLPNDRFFAVRPEGSVSTLKIQRTERGDSAVYLCASSQDREYGYTFGSGTRLTVV.

This clonotype came up a few times. The rearrangement uses TRBV2 and TRBJ1-5; D is ambiguous. Germline CDR1 is SNHLY and CDR2 is FYNNEI. V was trimmed by 4 bases and J by 1 base, leaving 5 bases between them. The CDR3 contains 13 residues. The CDR3, as DNA: TGTGCCAGCAGTGCCCCCAGCAATCAGCCCCAGCATTTT. It yields the protein CASSAPSNQPQHF.

This chain connects TRBV7-9 to TRBJ2-1, with 7 bases lining up with TRBD2. Looked up from germline, CDR1 is SEHNR and CDR2 is FQNEAQ (reference sequence). V was pared by 5 bases and J by 9 bases, with 4 bases of the junction left unmatched. CDR3 length: 12 amino acids. The CDR3: CASSRTSSEQFF. The CDR3 DNA sequence: TGTGCCAGCAGCAGGACTAGTAGTGAGCAGTTCTTC.

This chain uses TRBV2 with TRBJ1-2, with D perhaps matching TRBD1 (5 bases). The CDR3 contains 13 residues. The germline V and J ends were trimmed by 4 bases and 8 bases, with 14 bases remaining between them. Germline V gene lookup returns CDR1 SNHLY and CDR2 FYNNEI. The CDR3 here is CASSVGAGTGYTF. As DNA, the CDR3 is TGTGCCAGCAGTGTTGGCGCAGGGACGGGCTACACCTTC. The full variable domain, with the rest looked up from reference TRBV2 and TRBJ1-2, is EPEVTQTPSHQVTQMGQEVILRCVPISNHLYFYWYRQILGQKVEFLVSFYNNEISEKSEIFDDQFSVERPDGSNFTLKIRSTKLEDSAMYFCASSVGAGTGYTFGSGTRLTVV.

This clonotype was counted a few times. The gene calls are TRBV29-1 and TRBJ2-3; weak D call: TRBD2 (6 bases). V lost 7 bases, J lost 0 bases, and 14 bases lay in between. The CDR3 has 14 residues. CDR1 and CDR2 from the germline V gene are SQVTM and ANQGSEA. The CDR3 region has the DNA TGCAGCGCCCGGAGGGGTACTAGCACAGATACGCAGTATTTT. This gives the protein CSARRGTSTDTQYF.

The chain carries TRBV9 and TRBJ2-3; 10 bases line up with TRBD2. J was trimmed by 5 bases and V by 0 bases; bases with no gene match: 9. CDR3 size: 17 residues. Germline V gives CDR1 SGDLS, CDR2 YYNGEE. The CDR3 nucleotides read TGTGCCAGCAGCGTAGGCCTCAGCGGGGGGGCTAGAGATACGCAGTATTTT. Translated, it gives CASSVGLSGGARDTQYF.

The rearrangement uses TRBV4-1 and TRBJ2-3; D not resolved. The CDR3 has 17 residues. The V and J ends lost 1 base and 8 bases respectively, with 22 bases between them. Germline V gene data show CDR1 as MGHRA and CDR2 as YSYEKL. CDR3 loop: CASSQVNSPQFFGTQYF. The CDR3 coding sequence is TGCGCCAGCAGCCAAGTAAACAGCCCACAGTTTTTTGGTACGCAGTATTTT.

The CDR3 bases are TGTGCCAGCAGTTTAGCGCGTAACGGGGAGCTGTTTTTT. As protein: CASSLARNGELFF. The J gene is TRBJ2-2, the V gene TRBV12-3 or TRBV12-4; D is unresolved. The CDR3 consists of 13 residues. Trimming stripped 0 bases from V and 7 bases from J, with 6 bases between.

This clonotype was counted many times. The chain employs TRBV24-1 and TRBJ2-3, with 9 bases that match TRBD1. Germline loops: CDR1 KGHDR, CDR2 SFDVKD. The CDR3 is 17 residues long. With V trimmed by 3 bases and J by 3 bases, 9 bases remained unmatched. The CDR3 region is CATSDRSGTGSTDTQYF. CDR3 nucleotides: TGTGCCACCAGTGATCGTTCCGGGACAGGGAGTACAGATACGCAGTATTTT.

This clonotype was detected ten times or more. This sequence joins TRBV2 and TRBJ2-2, with a weak D call TRBD2 (7 bases). The CDR3 consists of 16 residues. V lost 7 bases and J lost 2, with 17 bases in between. The V gene's germline CDR1 is SNHLY and CDR2 FYNNEI. CDR3 nucleotide sequence: TGTGCCAGCACCAATGCTGGGGGGGCTAACACCGGGGAGCTGTTTTTT. Translated: CASTNAGGANTGELFF.

This clonotype was seen ten or more times. The chain employs TRBV18 and TRBJ2-1, with 7 bases lining up with TRBD2. CDR1 and CDR2 from the germline V gene are KGHSH and LQKENI. V gave up 1 base and J gave up 9 bases; unmatched junction bases: 9. The CDR3 length is 15 residues. CDR3 nucleotides: TGTGCCAGCTCACCACGTCGGGCGTTAGCGGGTGAGCAGTTCTTC. It codes for CASSPRRALAGEQFF.